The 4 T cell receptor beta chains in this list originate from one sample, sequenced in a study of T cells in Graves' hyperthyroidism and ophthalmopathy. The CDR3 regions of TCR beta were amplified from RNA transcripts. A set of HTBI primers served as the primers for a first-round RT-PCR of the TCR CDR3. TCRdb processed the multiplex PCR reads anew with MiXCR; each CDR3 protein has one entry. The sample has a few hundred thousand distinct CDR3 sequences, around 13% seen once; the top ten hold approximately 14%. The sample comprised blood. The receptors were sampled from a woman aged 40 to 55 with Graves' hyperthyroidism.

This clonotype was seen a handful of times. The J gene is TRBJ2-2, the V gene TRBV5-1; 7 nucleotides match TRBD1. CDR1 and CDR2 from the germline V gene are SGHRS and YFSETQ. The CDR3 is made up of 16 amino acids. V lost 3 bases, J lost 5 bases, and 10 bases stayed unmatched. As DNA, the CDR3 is TGCGCCAGCAGCTACGGACAGGAGAGGCGAACCGGGGAGCTGTTTTTT. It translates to CASSYGQERRTGELFF.

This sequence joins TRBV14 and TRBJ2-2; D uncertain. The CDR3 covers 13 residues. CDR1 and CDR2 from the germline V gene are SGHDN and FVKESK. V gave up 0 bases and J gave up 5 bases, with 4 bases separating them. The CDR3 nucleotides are TGTGCCAGCAGCCAAGAATGGACCGGGGAGCTGTTTTTT. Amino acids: CASSQEWTGELFF.

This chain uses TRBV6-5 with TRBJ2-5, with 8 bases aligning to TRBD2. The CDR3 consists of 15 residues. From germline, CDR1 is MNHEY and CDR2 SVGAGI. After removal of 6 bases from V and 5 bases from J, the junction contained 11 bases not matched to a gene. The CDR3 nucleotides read TGTGCCAGCAGCTATCCAGCGGGAGAAGCCGAGACCCAGTACTTC. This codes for CASSYPAGEAETQYF.

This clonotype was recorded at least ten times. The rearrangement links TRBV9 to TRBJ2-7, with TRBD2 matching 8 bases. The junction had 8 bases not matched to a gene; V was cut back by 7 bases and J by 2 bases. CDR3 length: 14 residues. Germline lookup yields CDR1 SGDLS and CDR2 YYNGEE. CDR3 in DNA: TGTGCCAGCGGGGGGGGACTAGGTCCCTACGAGCAGTACTTC. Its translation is CASGGGLGPYEQYF.